This is a list of T cell receptor beta chains from one sample in a study of T cell repertoires in cytomegalovirus infection. TCRdb itself ran the reads through MiXCR, one entry per CDR3 protein. The repertoire holds more than 400,000 distinct CDR3 sequences, with around 27% as singletons. The sequencing input was PBMCs. The origin of the receptors is a human donor in good health (CMV status not recorded). Some clones in this sample may be carry-over from other donors' samples. Both conserved end residues are part of each CDR3. D genes are given only for firm matches. Clone sizes are given selectively: once, few, many, or a class where the clone is expanded.

v_gene	abundance	d_gene	j_gene	CDR3aa	CDR3nt
TRBV7-2	few	NA	TRBJ1-1	CASSLRGAPLNTEAFF	TGTGCCAGCAGCTTAAGGGGGGCCCCACTGAACACTGAAGCTTTCTTT
TRBV6-4	NA	NA	TRBJ2-1	CASSLGEKNEQFF	TGTGCCAGCAGCCTGGGGGAAAAGAATGAGCAGTTCTTC
TRBV6-1	many	NA	TRBJ1-1	CASRTFQNTEAFF	TGTGCCAGCAGGACCTTTCAGAACACTGAAGCTTTCTTT
TRBV25-1	few	NA	TRBJ1-5	CASSEMVAQRPQHF	TGTGCCAGCAGTGAAATGGTTGCGCAACGGCCCCAGCATTTT
TRBV6-2/TRBV6-3	few	TRBD2	TRBJ2-2	CASSYFGRESGELFF	TGTGCCAGCAGTTACTTCGGGCGGGAGAGCGGGGAGCTGTTTTTT
TRBV24-1	NA	TRBD1	TRBJ2-6	CATSRQGAWGANVLTF	TGTGCCACCAGTCGACAGGGGGCGTGGGGGGCCAACGTCCTGACTTTC
TRBV5-6	NA	NA	TRBJ2-3	CASSVDGADTQYF	TGTGCCAGCAGCGTAGATGGAGCAGATACGCAGTATTTT
TRBV6-2/TRBV6-3	NA	NA	TRBJ1-1	CASNNRGGTEAFF	TGTGCCAGCAACAATAGAGGGGGCACTGAAGCTTTCTTT
TRBV19	few	TRBD1	TRBJ1-5	CASSKQGYNQPQHF	TGTGCCAGTAGTAAACAGGGGTATAATCAGCCCCAGCATTTT
TRBV7-2	many	TRBD1	TRBJ2-6	CASSPSSTGAVGANVLTF	TGTGCCAGCAGCCCCTCGTCGACAGGGGCGGTTGGGGCCAACGTCCTGACTTTC
TRBV30	once	NA	TRBJ2-1	CAWSKVRGDEQFF	TGTGCCTGGAGTAAAGTCAGGGGGGATGAGCAGTTCTTC
TRBV7-9	few	TRBD2	TRBJ2-7	CASSEGTSGGSSYEQYF	TGTGCCAGCAGCGAAGGGACTAGCGGGGGGAGCTCCTACGAGCAGTACTTC
TRBV2	few	TRBD1	TRBJ1-2	CASSAGTGAHGYTF	TGTGCCAGCAGCGCCGGGACAGGGGCCCATGGCTACACCTTC
TRBV7-2	many	NA	TRBJ1-1	CASSLAGFSPTEAFF	TGTGCCAGCAGCTTAGCTGGCTTTTCCCCCACTGAAGCTTTCTTT
TRBV7-2	many	TRBD1	TRBJ1-2	CASSPTGPWGGYTF	TGTGCCAGCAGCCCGACAGGGCCCTGGGGAGGCTACACCTTC
TRBV7-2	many	NA	TRBJ1-1	CASSLAPDGEAFF	TGTGCCAGCAGCTTAGCACCGGACGGAGAAGCTTTCTTT
TRBV12-3/TRBV12-4	few	TRBD1	TRBJ1-5	CASTNPGQGNQPQHF	TGTGCCAGCACCAACCCGGGACAGGGTAATCAGCCCCAGCATTTT
TRBV6-2/TRBV6-3	NA	TRBD1	TRBJ1-1	CASRDRGQIWAFF	TGTGCCAGCCGTGACAGGGGGCAAATTTGGGCTTTCTTT
TRBV7-2	few	TRBD2	TRBJ2-5	CASSLASGSLETQYF	TGTGCCAGCAGCTTAGCTAGCGGGAGTCTAGAGACCCAGTACTTC
TRBV7-9	many	TRBD1	TRBJ2-1	CASARPGTGGTNEQFF	TGTGCCAGCGCCAGACCCGGGACAGGGGGCACGAATGAGCAGTTCTTC
TRBV10-3	few	NA	TRBJ1-1	CAISDRPPEAFF	TGTGCCATCAGTGACAGGCCACCTGAAGCTTTCTTT
TRBV7-3	once	TRBD2	TRBJ2-1	CASSPLYRVGTRGNYEQFF	TGTGCCAGCAGCCCCCTCTACCGCGTCGGGACTAGGGGTAACTATGAGCAGTTCTTC
TRBV7-6	many	TRBD2	TRBJ2-3	CASSSAGGWGDTQYF	TGTGCCAGCAGCTCAGCGGGAGGCTGGGGAGATACGCAGTATTTT
TRBV6-5	NA	TRBD2	TRBJ2-5	CASSKLAGGPGETQYF	TGTGCCAGCAGTAAACTAGCGGGAGGGCCGGGGGAGACCCAGTACTTC
TRBV7-2	many	TRBD1	TRBJ2-5	CASSSRTGKETQYF	TGTGCCAGCAGCTCCCGGACAGGGAAAGAGACCCAGTACTTC
TRBV14	NA	TRBD1	TRBJ1-2	CASSQETGTGFYYGYTF	TGTGCCAGCAGCCAAGAGACCGGGACAGGGTTCTACTATGGCTACACCTTC
TRBV6-1	few	TRBD2	TRBJ2-1	CASSLDGLEFNEQFF	TGTGCCAGCAGTTTGGACGGACTAGAGTTTAATGAGCAGTTCTTC
TRBV6-1	NA	TRBD2	TRBJ2-2	CASASGWSGELFF	TGTGCCAGCGCTAGCGGGTGGTCCGGGGAGCTGTTTTTT
TRBV18	NA	NA	TRBJ1-2	CASSDGPDYGYTF	TGTGCCAGCTCCGACGGACCAGACTATGGCTACACCTTC
TRBV7-2	many	TRBD2	TRBJ2-4	CASSPHFSGKDKNIQYF	TGTGCCAGCAGTCCACATTTCAGCGGGAAGGATAAAAACATTCAGTACTTC
TRBV5-4	NA	NA	TRBJ2-1	CASSFGERPREFF	TGTGCCAGCAGCTTCGGAGAACGGCCGCGGGAGTTCTTC
TRBV7-2	few	NA	TRBJ1-4	CASSLSWDEKLFF	TGTGCCAGCAGCTTATCATGGGACGAAAAACTGTTTTTT
TRBV6-6	NA	NA	TRBJ1-4	CASSSERTVF	TGTGCCAGCAGTTCGGAAAGGACCGTATTT
TRBV10-3	few	NA	TRBJ2-3	CAITAGGDTQYF	TGTGCCATCACTGCCGGGGGAGATACGCAGTATTTT
TRBV6-5	few	TRBD1	TRBJ1-2	CASSYIRGLTGETF	TGTGCCAGCAGTTACATCAGGGGGTTGACGGGAGAAACCTTC
TRBV6-5	few	NA	TRBJ1-1	CASSRGALNTEAFF	TGTGCCAGCAGTCGAGGGGCCCTGAACACTGAAGCTTTCTTT